Many counts were recorded for the clone carrying this TCR beta chain. Its antigen is not known. The V gene end was trimmed by 2 bases and the J gene end by 5 bases; junction bases not matched to a gene: 3. This CDR3 is 14 amino acids long. Germline V gene sequence: CDR1 SGHAT, CDR2 FQNNGV. This sample is drawn from a study of T-cell reconstitution after alpha-beta-depleted transplantation in children. TCRbeta library preparation incorporated unique molecular identifiers. TCRdb redid the calling of the PCR reads with MiXCR, one entry per CDR3 protein. The table records over 25,000 distinct CDR3 sequences, under 7.5% of them present only once. Notes on the study in general: Elevated TCRbeta diversity at day 60 was traced, in some patients, to surviving recipient T cells and thymic progenitors. Several hundred graft clones that had expanded were reportedly the source of alpha-beta T cells about two months after transplant. After one year, T-cell counts and TCRbeta diversity mostly came from new T cells.

The source of this sequence is a child in the first two years of life who had a stem cell transplant for acute myeloid leukemia, so the T cells may come from the graft donor. The sample in question was peripheral blood, obtained 60 days after TCRalphabeta/CD19-depleted stem cell transplant. The chain links TRBV11-2 to TRBJ2-5; 9 positions match TRBD1. CDR3 residues: CASSLTGGAETQYF. In nucleotides, the CDR3 is TGTGCCAGCAGCTTAACAGGGGGCGCGGAGACCCAGTACTTC. Based on the CDR3 plus reference TRBV11-2 and TRBJ2-5, the full variable domain is EAGVAQSPRYKIIEKRQSVAFWCNPISGHATLYWYQQILGQGPKLLIQFQNNGVVDDSQLPKDRFSAERLKGVDSTLKIQPAKLEDSAVYLCASSLTGGAETQYFGPGTRLLVL.